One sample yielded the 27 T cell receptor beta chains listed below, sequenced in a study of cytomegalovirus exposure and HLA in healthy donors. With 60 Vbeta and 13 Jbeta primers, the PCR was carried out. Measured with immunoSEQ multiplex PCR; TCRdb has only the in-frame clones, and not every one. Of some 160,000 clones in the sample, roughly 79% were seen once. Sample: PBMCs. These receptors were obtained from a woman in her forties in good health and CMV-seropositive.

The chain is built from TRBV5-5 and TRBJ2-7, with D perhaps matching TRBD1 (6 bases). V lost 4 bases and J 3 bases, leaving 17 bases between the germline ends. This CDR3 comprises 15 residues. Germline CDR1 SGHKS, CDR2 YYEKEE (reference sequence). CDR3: CASSVGTRQDYEQYF. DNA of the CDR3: TGTGCCAGCAGCGTAGGGACAAGACAAGACTACGAGCAGTACTTC.

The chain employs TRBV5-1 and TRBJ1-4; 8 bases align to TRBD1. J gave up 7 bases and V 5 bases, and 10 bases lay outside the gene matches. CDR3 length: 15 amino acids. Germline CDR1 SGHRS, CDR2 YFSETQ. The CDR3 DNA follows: TGCGCCAGCAGACCCGACAGGGGAAGAGGTGAAAAACTGTTTTTT. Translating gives CASRPDRGRGEKLFF.

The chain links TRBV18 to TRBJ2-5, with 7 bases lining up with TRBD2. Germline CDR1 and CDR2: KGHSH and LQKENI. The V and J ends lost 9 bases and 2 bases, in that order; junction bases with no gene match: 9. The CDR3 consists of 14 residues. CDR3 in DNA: TGTGCCAGTACTCGGGGCGGGGGTCAAGAGACCCAGTACTTC. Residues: CASTRGGGQETQYF.

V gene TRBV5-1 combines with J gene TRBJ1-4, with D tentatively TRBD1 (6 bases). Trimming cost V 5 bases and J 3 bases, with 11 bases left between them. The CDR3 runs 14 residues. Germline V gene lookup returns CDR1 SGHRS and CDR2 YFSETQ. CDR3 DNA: TGCGCCAGCAGGGGGGGGCCAGCTAATGAAAAACTGTTTTTT. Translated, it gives CASRGGPANEKLFF.

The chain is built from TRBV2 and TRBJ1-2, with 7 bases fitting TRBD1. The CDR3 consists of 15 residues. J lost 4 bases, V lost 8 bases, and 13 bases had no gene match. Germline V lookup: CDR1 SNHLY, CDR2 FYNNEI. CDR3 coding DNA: TGTGCCAGCGGCCCAGAAGGGGGCAAGCTCTATGGCTACACCTTC. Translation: CASGPEGGKLYGYTF.

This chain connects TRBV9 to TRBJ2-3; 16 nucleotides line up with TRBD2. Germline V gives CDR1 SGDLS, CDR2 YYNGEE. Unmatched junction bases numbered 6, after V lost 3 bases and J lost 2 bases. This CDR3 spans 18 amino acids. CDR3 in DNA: TGTGCCAGCAGCGCCGGGACTAGCGGGGGGGGAACCACAGATACGCAGTATTTT. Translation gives CASSAGTSGGGTTDTQYF.

Here the CDR3 reads CASSLARQDQETQYF. Written as DNA, the CDR3 is TGTGCCAGCAGCTTAGCGAGACAGGACCAAGAGACCCAGTACTTC. The rearrangement uses TRBV7-9 and TRBJ2-5; TRBD1 is a possible D gene (6 bases). The V end lost 0 bases, the J end lost 0 bases, and 8 bases lay between the germline ends. The CDR3 is 15 residues long. Germline V CDR1 and CDR2: SEHNR, FQNEAQ (reference sequence).

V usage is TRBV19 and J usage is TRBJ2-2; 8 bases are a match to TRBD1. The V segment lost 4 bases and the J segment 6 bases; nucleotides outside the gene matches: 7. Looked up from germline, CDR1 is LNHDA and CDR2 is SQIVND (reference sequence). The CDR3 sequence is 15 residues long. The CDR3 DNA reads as TGTGCCAGTAGTACCAGGACAGGGTGGGCCGGGGAGCTGTTTTTT. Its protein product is CASSTRTGWAGELFF.

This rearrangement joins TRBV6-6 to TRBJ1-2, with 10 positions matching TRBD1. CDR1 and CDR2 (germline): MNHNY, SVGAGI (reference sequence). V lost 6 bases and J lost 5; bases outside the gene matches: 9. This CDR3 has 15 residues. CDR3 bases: TGTGCCAGCAGACTGAGGACAGGGGGTTTTTATGGCTACACCTTC. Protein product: CASRLRTGGFYGYTF.

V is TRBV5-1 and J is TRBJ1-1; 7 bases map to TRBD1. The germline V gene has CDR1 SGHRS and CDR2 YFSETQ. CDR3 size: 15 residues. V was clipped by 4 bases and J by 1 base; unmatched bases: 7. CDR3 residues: CASSRTGAENTEAFF. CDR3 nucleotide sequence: TGCGCCAGCAGCCGAACAGGGGCCGAGAACACTGAAGCTTTCTTT.

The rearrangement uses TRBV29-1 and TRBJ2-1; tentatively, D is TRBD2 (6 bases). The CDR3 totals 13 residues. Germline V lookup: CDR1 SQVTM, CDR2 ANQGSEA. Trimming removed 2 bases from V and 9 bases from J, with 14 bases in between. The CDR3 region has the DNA TGCAGCGTTGAAATAGCGGCTCTCTCTGAGCAGTTCTTC. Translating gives CSVEIAALSEQFF.

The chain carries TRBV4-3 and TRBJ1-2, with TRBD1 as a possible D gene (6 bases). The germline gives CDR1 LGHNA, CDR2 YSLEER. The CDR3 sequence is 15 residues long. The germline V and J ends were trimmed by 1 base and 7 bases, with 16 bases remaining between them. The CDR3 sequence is CASSQVWGGVGGYTF. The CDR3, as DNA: TGCGCCAGCAGCCAAGTATGGGGGGGCGTGGGTGGCTACACCTTC.

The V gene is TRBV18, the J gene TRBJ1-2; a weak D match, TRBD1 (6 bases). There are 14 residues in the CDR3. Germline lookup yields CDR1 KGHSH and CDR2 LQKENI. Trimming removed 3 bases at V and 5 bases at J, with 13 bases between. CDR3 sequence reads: CASSPGDTQYGYTF. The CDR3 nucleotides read TGTGCCAGCTCACCCGGGGACACCCAGTATGGCTACACCTTC.

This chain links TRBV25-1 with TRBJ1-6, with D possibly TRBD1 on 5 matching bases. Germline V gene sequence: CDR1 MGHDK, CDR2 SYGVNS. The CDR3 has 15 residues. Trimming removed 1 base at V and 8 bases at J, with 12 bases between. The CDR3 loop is CASSESGAGDSPLHF. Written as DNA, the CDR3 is TGTGCCAGCAGTGAATCTGGGGCAGGAGATTCACCCCTCCACTTT.

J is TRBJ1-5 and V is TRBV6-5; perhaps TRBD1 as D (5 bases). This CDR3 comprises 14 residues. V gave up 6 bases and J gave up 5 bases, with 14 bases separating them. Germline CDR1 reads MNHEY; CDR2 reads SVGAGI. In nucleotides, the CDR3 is TGTGCCAGCAGCATCATTGACAGCGATCAGCCCCAGCATTTT. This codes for CASSIIDSDQPQHF.

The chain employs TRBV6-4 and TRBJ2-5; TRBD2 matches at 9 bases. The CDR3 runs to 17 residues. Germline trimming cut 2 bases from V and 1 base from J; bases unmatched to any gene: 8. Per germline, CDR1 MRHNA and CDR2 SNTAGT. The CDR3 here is CASSDHKLAGTQETQYF. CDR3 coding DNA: TGTGCCAGCAGTGACCATAAACTAGCGGGTACCCAAGAGACCCAGTACTTC.

The CDR3 is CASSPGLRGRSTEAFF. The CDR3 DNA follows: TGTGCCAGCAGCCCCGGCCTGAGAGGCCGAAGCACTGAAGCTTTCTTT. V usage is TRBV5-4 and J usage is TRBJ1-1; D is uncertain. Germline lookup yields CDR1 SGHNT and CDR2 YYREEE (reference sequence). This CDR3 is 16 amino acids long. Trimming removed 4 bases at V and 4 bases at J, with 20 bases between.

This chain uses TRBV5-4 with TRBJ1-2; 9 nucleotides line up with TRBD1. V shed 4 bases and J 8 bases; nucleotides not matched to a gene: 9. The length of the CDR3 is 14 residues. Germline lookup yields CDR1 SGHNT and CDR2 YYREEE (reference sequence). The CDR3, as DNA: TGTGCCAGCAGCCAAGATGGGACAGGGCGAGGCTACACCTTC. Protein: CASSQDGTGRGYTF.

DNA of the CDR3: TGTGCCAGCCATTCCCCACCTCTATTGGCGGGGGGGCCGGGCGAGCAGTACTTC. It yields the protein CASHSPPLLAGGPGEQYF. The chain employs TRBV27 and TRBJ2-7; 9 bases agree with TRBD2. V shed 8 bases, J shed 6 bases, and the junction held 23 bases outside the gene matches. Germline V lookup: CDR1 MNHEY, CDR2 SMNVEV (reference sequence). The CDR3 has 18 residues.

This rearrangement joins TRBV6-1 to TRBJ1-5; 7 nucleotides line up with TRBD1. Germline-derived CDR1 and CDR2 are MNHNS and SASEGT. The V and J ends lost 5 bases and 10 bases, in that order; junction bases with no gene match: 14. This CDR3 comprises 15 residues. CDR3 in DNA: TGTGCCAGCAGTCCTGAGGGGGGCAGGGGGTCCCCCCAGCATTTT. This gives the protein CASSPEGGRGSPQHF.

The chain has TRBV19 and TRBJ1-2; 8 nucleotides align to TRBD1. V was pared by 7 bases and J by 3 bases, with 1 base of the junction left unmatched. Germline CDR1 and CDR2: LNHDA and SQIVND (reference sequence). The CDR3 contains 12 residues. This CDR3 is CASTTGDYGYTF. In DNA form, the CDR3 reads TGTGCCAGTACGACAGGGGACTATGGCTACACCTTC. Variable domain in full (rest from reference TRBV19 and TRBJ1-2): DGGITQSPKYLFRKEGQNVTLSCEQNLNHDAMYWYRQDPGQGLRLIYYSQIVNDFQKGDIAEGYSVSREKKESFPLTVTSAQKNPTAFYLCASTTGDYGYTFGSGTRLTVV.

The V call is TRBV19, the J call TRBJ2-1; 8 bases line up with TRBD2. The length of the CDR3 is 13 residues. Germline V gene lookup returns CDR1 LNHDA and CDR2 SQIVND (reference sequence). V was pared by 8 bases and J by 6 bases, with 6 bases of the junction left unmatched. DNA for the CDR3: TGTGCCAGTCGTAGTCTAGCGGGCAATGAGCAGTTCTTC. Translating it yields CASRSLAGNEQFF.

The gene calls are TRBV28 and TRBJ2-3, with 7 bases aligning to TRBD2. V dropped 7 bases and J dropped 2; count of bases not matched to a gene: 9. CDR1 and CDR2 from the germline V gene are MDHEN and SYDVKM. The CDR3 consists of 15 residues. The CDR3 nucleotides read TGTGCCAGCATTTCACTAGCGACGGCCACAGATACGCAGTATTTT. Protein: CASISLATATDTQYF.

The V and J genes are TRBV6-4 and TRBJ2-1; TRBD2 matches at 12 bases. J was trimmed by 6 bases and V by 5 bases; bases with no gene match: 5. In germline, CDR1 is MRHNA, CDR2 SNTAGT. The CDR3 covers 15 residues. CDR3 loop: CASSTLAGGPNEQFF. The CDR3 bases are TGTGCCAGCAGTACCCTAGCGGGGGGGCCCAATGAGCAGTTCTTC.

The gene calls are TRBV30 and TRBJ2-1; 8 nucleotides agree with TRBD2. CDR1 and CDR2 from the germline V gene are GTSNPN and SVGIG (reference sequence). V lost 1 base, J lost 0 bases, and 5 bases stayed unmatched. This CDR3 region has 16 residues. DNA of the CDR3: TGTGCCTGGAGTGGGCGGGGGGCTCCCTCCTACAATGAGCAGTTCTTC. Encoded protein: CAWSGRGAPSYNEQFF.

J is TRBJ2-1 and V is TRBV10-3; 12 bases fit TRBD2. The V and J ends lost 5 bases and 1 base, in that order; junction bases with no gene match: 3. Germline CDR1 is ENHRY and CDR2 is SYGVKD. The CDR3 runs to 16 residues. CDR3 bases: TGTGCCATCAGTCCACTAGCGGGGGGTTCCTACAATGAGCAGTTCTTC. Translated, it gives CAISPLAGGSYNEQFF.

CDR3 region: CASSRDGDIYGYTF. The CDR3 nucleotides read TGTGCCAGCAGTCGAGACGGGGACATCTATGGCTACACCTTC. This rearrangement joins TRBV5-4 to TRBJ1-2; D may be TRBD1 (6 bases). V was shortened by 5 bases and J by 4 bases, with 15 bases between the two germline ends. CDR1 is SGHNT and CDR2 is YYREEE in the germline V gene (reference sequence). This CDR3 is built from 14 residues. Based on the CDR3 plus reference TRBV5-4 and TRBJ1-2, the full variable domain is ETGVTQSPTHLIKTRGQQVTLRCSSQSGHNTVSWYQQALGQGPQFIFQYYREEENGRGNFPPRFSGLQFPNYSSELNVNALELDDSALYLCASSRDGDIYGYTFGSGTRLTVV.